This entry describes one TCR beta chain. What antigen it recognizes has not been identified. Nothing much larger sits one base from this clone, and base qualities are not available. These data originate in a study of PD-1 blockade in classical Hodgkin lymphoma (dated by TCRdb to the early 2020s). Study-wide context: Nivolumab dosing was 3 mg/kg intravenously every 2 weeks, continuing until either disease progression or unacceptable toxicity. To define a peripheral blood immune signature of response to PD-1 blockade in classical Hodgkin lymphoma, the study combined TCR beta sequencing with CyTOF.

Reading the label with the study, this specimen's time point is: cycle 4 day 1 (C4D1), after more than 5 weeks of nivolumab. All trial patients had relapsed after autologous stem cell transplantation, with cohorts A, B and C differing in prior brentuximab vedotin exposure. CD4+ T cells were purified from thawed PBMCs by magnetic negative selection with a Miltenyi CD4+ T cell isolation kit. The trial cohort was composed of around 60 patients with relapsed/refractory classical Hodgkin lymphoma, for whom complete response, partial response or progressive disease was recorded as best overall response. Trial patients were treated with single-agent nivolumab in the multi-cohort phase II CheckMate 205 trial. Best overall response was determined by an independent review committee according to the 2007 International Working Group response criteria. Trial PBMCs were collected immediately before nivolumab initiation (C1D1) and during therapy at cycle 2 day 1 and cycle 4 day 1. After peripheral blood was drawn into 8 mL Vacutainer Cell Preparation Tubes, PBMCs were isolated by centrifugation and then cryopreserved. Purified CD4+ and CD8+ fractions were prepared only for cases where an additional PBMC sample was available. On LS columns in a quadroMACS separator, the magnetically labelled cells were depleted, and the flow-through was collected as the purified fraction.

Germline trimming: 5 bases from V, 4 bases from J; junction bases outside gene matches: 8. In the germline V gene, CDR1 corresponds to SGHTA and CDR2 to FQGTGA. The CDR3 starts with the cysteine, ends with the phenylalanine, and has 16 residues. Only the CDR3 DNA stays, 48 bases, in frame from base 1. Study-level results and caveats: By C4D1, a significant rise was seen in CD4+ TCR diversity but not in CD8+ TCR diversity (p=0.0027 vs p=0.16), and the rise was most apparent among complete responders (p=0.02). Lower diversity was seen in patients whose nivolumab began less than 1 year after ASCT, and these patients were left out of later analyses so that immune reconstitution would not confound the results. The study was limited to a single clinical trial cohort, and causes of repertoire differences, possibly disease activity or prior therapy, remained undefined. Baseline TCR diversity was reported as lower in newly diagnosed patients than in healthy donors, and lower still in relapsed/refractory patients. Among trial patients, those achieving complete response had baseline diversity similar to that of newly diagnosed patients, while diversity was significantly lower in partial responders and progressors.

The Qiagen DNeasy kit was used to extract genomic DNA both from unsorted PBMCs and from the negatively selected CD4+ and CD8+ fractions. TCR beta CDR3 regions were amplified by immunoSEQ multiplex PCR using primers annealing to V and J segments. A synthetic immune receptor repertoire was used to minimize amplification bias, and remaining bias was computationally removed after sequencing. The study's processing was this. Repertoire diversity was quantified as the Shannon entropy index using custom Python scripts. Unsorted, CD4+ and CD8+ repertoires were examined separately, except in combined analyses, for which CD4+ and CD8+ sequences were merged in silico. Clonal expansion was defined as a frequency increase of at least 2-fold after treatment compared with C1D1, and clones undetected at baseline were assigned a pseudocount of 0.5. Singleton clones were defined as clones with 0 or 1 copy at C1D1, and non-singleton clones were defined as clones with 2 or more copies. By matching protein sequences in sorted samples from the same patient, clones expanded in unsorted samples were annotated as CD4+, CD8+ or unknown. Wilcoxon tests on paired samples were used to test diversity changes from C1D1 to C4D1. TCRdb obtained this table from immuneACCESS and retained in-frame rearrangements with V and J assigned. These tables miss some clones; where compared with another copy, unresolved V genes account for less than half of the shortfall, and the remainder is unexplained. V, J and clone size are taken as reported in that table, and D and trimming were inferred from the DNA itself. The sample table lists several thousand clones, roughly nine tenths of them with a count of one. The ten largest clones capture roughly 1.5% of the sample.

The input for sequencing was CD4+ T cells from blood, taken before the fourth cycle of nivolumab. Recombination linked TRBV7-3 to TRBJ2-3; 11 middle bases align to TRBD2. The TCR was taken from a human donor with classical Hodgkin lymphoma. The CDR3 protein sequence reads: CASSTDTSGGADTQYF. The nucleotide sequence is TGTGCCAGCAGCACGGATACTAGCGGGGGCGCAGATACGCAGTATTTT. Reference TRBV7-3 and TRBJ2-3 proteins supply the regions before and after the CDR3; the full variable domain is: GAGVSQTPSNKVTEKGKYVELRCDPISGHTALYWYRQSLGQGPEFLIYFQGTGAADDSGLPNDRFFAVRPEGSVSTLKIQRTERGDSAVYLCASSTDTSGGADTQYFGPGTRLTVL.